This T cell receptor beta chain was recovered during a study of radiotherapy plus CTLA-4 blockade in lung cancer. About the study: Objective responses were seen in 18% of patients, disease control in more than 30%.

This CDR3 has 17 amino acids. J gave up 0 bases and V 1 base, and 9 bases lay outside the gene matches. Germline assignment: CDR1 SGHDT and CDR2 YYEEEE. The study, taken as a whole, reports: Reports state that early shifts in blood T cell clones, with interferon-beta, best predicted response. The study found tumor-derived TCR clones expanded in blood after radiotherapy plus ipilimumab.

Profiling relied on immunoSEQ multiplex PCR, and the TCRdb table lists in-frame clones only, not all of them. The data hold tens of thousands of clones, with around 79% observed a single time. A remark on this clone: As yet, its antigen is unknown.

The chain couples TRBV5-6 to TRBJ2-5, with TRBD1 matching over 7 bases. This sequence was found in a human donor with non-small cell lung cancer whose response to radiotherapy plus ipilimumab could not be evaluated. Some clones in this sample may be carry-over from other donors' samples. Sequences were derived from peripheral blood, sampled from a patient treated with radiotherapy plus ipilimumab. The CDR3 protein is CASSLPRGPGYQETQYF. The DNA of the CDR3 is TGTGCCAGCAGCTTGCCAAGGGGGCCGGGTTACCAAGAGACCCAGTACTTC.